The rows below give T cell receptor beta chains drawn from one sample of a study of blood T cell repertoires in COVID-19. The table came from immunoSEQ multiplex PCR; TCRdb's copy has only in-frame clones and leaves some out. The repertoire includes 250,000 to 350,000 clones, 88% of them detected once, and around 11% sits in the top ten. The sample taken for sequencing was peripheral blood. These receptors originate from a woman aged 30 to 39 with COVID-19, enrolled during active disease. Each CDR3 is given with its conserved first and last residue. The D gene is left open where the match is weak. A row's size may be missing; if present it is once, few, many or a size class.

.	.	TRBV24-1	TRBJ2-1	CATSDRGEQFF	TGTGCCACCAGTGACAGGGGTGAGCAGTTCTTC
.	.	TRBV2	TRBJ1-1	CASSRRDQAEAFF	TGTGCCAGCAGCCGGCGGGATCAGGCTGAAGCTTTCTTT
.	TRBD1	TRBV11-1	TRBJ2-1	CASSLTRDSGQFF	TGTGCCAGCAGCTTAACCCGGGACAGCGGGCAGTTCTTC
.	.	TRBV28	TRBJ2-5	CASSYRGGTQYF	TGTGCCAGCAGTTACAGGGGAGGGACCCAGTACTTC
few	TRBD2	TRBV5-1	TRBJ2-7	CASSLVTSGSEQYF	TGCGCCAGCAGCTTGGTGACTAGCGGGTCCGAGCAGTACTTC
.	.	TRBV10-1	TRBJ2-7	CASSETGSYEQYF	TGCGCCAGCAGTGAGACAGGGTCCTACGAGCAGTACTTC
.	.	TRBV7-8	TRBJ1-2	CASSLNGGQPNYGYTF	TGTGCCAGCAGCTTAAATGGTGGACAGCCTAACTATGGCTACACCTTC
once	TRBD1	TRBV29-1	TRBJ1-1	CSVVQGAWGYTEAFF	TGCAGCGTTGTACAGGGGGCGTGGGGGTACACTGAAGCTTTCTTT
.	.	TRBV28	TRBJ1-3	CASYLRGAGNTIYF	TGTGCCAGTTACCTACGGGGGGCCGGAAACACCATATATTTT
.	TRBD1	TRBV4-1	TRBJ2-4	CASSPGTERDIQYF	TGCGCCAGCAGTCCCGGGACAGAGAGGGACATTCAGTACTTC
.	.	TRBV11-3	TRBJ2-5	CASSLGSGGEETQYF	TGTGCCAGCAGCTTAGGTTCAGGAGGGGAAGAGACCCAGTACTTC
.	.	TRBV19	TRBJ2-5	CASSRGFGETQYF	TGTGCCAGTAGTAGGGGCTTTGGGGAGACCCAGTACTTC
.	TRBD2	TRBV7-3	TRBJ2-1	CASSSSGYNEQFF	TGTGCCAGCAGTTCTAGCGGCTACAATGAGCAGTTCTTC
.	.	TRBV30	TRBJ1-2	CAWSVNLYGYTF	TGTGCCTGGAGTGTAAATCTCTATGGCTACACCTTC
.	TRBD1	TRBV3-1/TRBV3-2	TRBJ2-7	CASSHPGQGHEQYF	TGTGCCAGCAGCCACCCGGGACAGGGCCACGAGCAGTACTTC
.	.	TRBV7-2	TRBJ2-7	CASSSAYEQYF	TGTGCCAGCAGCTCCGCCTACGAGCAGTACTTC
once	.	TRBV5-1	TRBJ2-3	CASSLAGLGTDTQYF	TGCGCCAGCAGCTTGGCAGGGTTAGGCACAGATACGCAGTATTTT
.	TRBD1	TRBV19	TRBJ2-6	CASSRIRTGGTSGANVLTF	TGTGCCAGTAGTAGAATCCGAACAGGGGGCACTTCTGGGGCCAACGTCCTGACTTTC
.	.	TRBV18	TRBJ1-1	CASSRENTEAFF	TGTGCCAGCTCGCGGGAGAACACTGAAGCTTTCTTT
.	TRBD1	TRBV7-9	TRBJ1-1	CASNPGQGLNTEAFF	TGTGCCAGCAACCCCGGACAGGGTCTGAACACTGAAGCTTTCTTT